Listed below are T cell receptor beta chains from one sample, sequenced in a study of technical replicates of blood from a handful of donors. Generated by immunoSEQ multiplex PCR, the TCRdb table keeps only in-frame clones and is missing some. The table includes under 85,000 clones, 90% to 95% detected once. What was sequenced was T cells isolated from PBMCs. All receptors derive from a human donor in good health. The CDR3 runs from the conserved cysteine through the conserved F or W. The D gene is left open where the match is weak. Not every row has a clone size; where given, it reads once, few, many or a size class.

CDR3: CASSTRRSTGVNEQYF; DNA: TGTGCCAGCAGCACCCGGCGCTCGACAGGGGTCAACGAGCAGTACTTC; J: TRBJ2-7; size: -; length: 16; V: TRBV9; D: TRBD1
CDR3: CASSIGKDLPLHF; DNA: TGTGCCAGTAGTATAGGTAAAGACTTACCCCTCCACTTT; J: TRBJ1-6; size: -; length: 13; V: TRBV19; D: -
CDR3: CASKQVASGTGRNQPQHF; DNA: TGCGCCAGCAAACAAGTGGCATCCGGGACAGGACGAAATCAGCCCCAGCATTTT; J: TRBJ1-5; size: -; length: 18; V: TRBV23-1; D: TRBD1
CDR3: CASSLGAGTDTDTQYF; DNA: TGCGCCAGCAGCTTGGGAGCCGGGACAGATACAGATACGCAGTATTTT; J: TRBJ2-3; size: -; length: 16; V: TRBV5-1; D: TRBD1
CDR3: CATSRSGGGYNEQFF; DNA: TGTGCCACCAGCAGGAGCGGGGGAGGCTACAATGAGCAGTTCTTC; J: TRBJ2-1; size: once; length: 15; V: TRBV15; D: TRBD2
CDR3: CASSLPGLNYEQYF; DNA: TGTGCCAGCAGCTTACCGGGACTCAACTACGAGCAGTACTTC; J: TRBJ2-7; size: -; length: 14; V: TRBV5-4; D: -
CDR3: CASAREEGTDTQYF; DNA: TGCGCCAGCGCCCGGGAGGAAGGCACAGATACGCAGTATTTT; J: TRBJ2-3; size: -; length: 14; V: TRBV5-1; D: TRBD2
CDR3: CASREETGVYGYTF; DNA: TGTGCCAGCAGGGAAGAAACAGGGGTCTATGGCTACACCTTC; J: TRBJ1-2; size: once; length: 14; V: TRBV7-9; D: TRBD1
CDR3: CAWISQDSANYGYTF; DNA: TGTGCCTGGATCTCTCAGGACAGCGCAAACTATGGCTACACCTTC; J: TRBJ1-2; size: -; length: 15; V: TRBV30; D: -
CDR3: CASSYTTGSDEQYF; DNA: TGCGCCAGCAGCTATACGACAGGATCCGACGAGCAGTACTTC; J: TRBJ2-7; size: -; length: 14; V: TRBV4-1; D: -
CDR3: CASSTDPGHHYEQYF; DNA: TGTGCCAGCAGCACCGACCCGGGACACCACTACGAGCAGTACTTC; J: TRBJ2-7; size: -; length: 15; V: TRBV11-2; D: -
CDR3: CASSLPRGEKLFF; DNA: TGTGCCAGCAGCTTACCCAGGGGCGAAAAACTGTTTTTT; J: TRBJ1-4; size: -; length: 13; V: TRBV5-6; D: -
CDR3: CASSAPEEYTYNEQFF; DNA: TGTGCCAGCAGCGCCCCAGAGGAGTACACCTACAATGAGCAGTTCTTC; J: TRBJ2-1; size: -; length: 16; V: TRBV9; D: -
CDR3: CASSGKMNQPQHF; DNA: TGTGCCAGCAGTGGCAAGATGAATCAGCCCCAGCATTTT; J: TRBJ1-5; size: few; length: 13; V: TRBV6-5; D: -
CDR3: CASSGDRAENSPLHF; DNA: TGTGCCAGCAGCGGGGACAGGGCGGAAAATTCACCCCTCCACTTT; J: TRBJ1-6; size: -; length: 15; V: TRBV7-8; D: TRBD1
CDR3: CASSPRWGTYEQYF; DNA: TGTGCCAGTAGCCCCCGGTGGGGGACTTACGAGCAGTACTTC; J: TRBJ2-7; size: -; length: 14; V: TRBV19; D: -
CDR3: CASSLAQWGRENTEAFF; DNA: TGTGCCAGCAGCTTAGCCCAATGGGGTCGGGAGAACACTGAAGCTTTCTTT; J: TRBJ1-1; size: -; length: 17; V: TRBV11-3; D: -